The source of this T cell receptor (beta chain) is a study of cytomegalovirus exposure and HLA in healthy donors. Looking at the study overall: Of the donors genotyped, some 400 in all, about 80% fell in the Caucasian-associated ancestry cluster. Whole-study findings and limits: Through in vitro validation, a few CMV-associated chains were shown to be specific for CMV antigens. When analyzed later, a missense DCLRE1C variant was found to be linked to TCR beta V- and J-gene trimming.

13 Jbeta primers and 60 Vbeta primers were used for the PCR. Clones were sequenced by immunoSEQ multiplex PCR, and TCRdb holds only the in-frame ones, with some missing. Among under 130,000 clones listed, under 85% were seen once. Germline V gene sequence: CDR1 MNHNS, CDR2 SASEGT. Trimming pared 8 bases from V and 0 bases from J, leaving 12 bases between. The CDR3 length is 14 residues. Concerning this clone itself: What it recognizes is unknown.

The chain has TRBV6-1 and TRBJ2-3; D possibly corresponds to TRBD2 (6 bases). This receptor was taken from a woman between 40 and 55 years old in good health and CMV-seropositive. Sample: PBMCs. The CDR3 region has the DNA TGTGCCAGCGAGTACGGACTAAGCACAGATACGCAGTATTTT. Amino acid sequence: CASEYGLSTDTQYF.